The rows below give T cell receptor beta chains drawn from one sample of a study of blood T cell repertoires in COVID-19. Only in-frame clones appear in the TCRdb table, and some are missing; sequencing was by immunoSEQ multiplex PCR. In the table there are hundreds of thousands of clones, approximately 84% of which are singletons. Sequences were obtained from PBMCs or T cells enriched from blood (not recorded which). The source is a man in his thirties or forties who had recovered from COVID-19. The CDR3 runs from the conserved cysteine through the conserved F or W. Fields, in order: CDR3 DNA, CDR3 protein, D gene, J gene, clone size, V gene. A D gene is named only where the DNA matches it firmly. The size of a clone is reported for some rows only, either as once, few or many, or as a class for expanded clones.

CDR3nt: TGCAGCGTTGAAACCAACTCCAATGAGCAGTTCTTC
CDR3aa: CSVETNSNEQFF
d_gene: -
j_gene: TRBJ2-1
abundance: -
v_gene: TRBV29-1

CDR3nt: TGCGCCAGCAGCTTTCAGACCGGGACAGGGGTATACAATGAGCAGTTCTTC
CDR3aa: CASSFQTGTGVYNEQFF
d_gene: TRBD1
j_gene: TRBJ2-1
abundance: once
v_gene: TRBV5-1

CDR3nt: TGTGCCAGCAGCTTGGTAGTGTCGGAGGTAGGAGAGACCCAGTACTTC
CDR3aa: CASSLVVSEVGETQYF
d_gene: -
j_gene: TRBJ2-5
abundance: -
v_gene: TRBV5-6

CDR3nt: TGTGCCTGGAGAGACAGGGCGGATCAGCCCCAGCATTTT
CDR3aa: CAWRDRADQPQHF
d_gene: TRBD1
j_gene: TRBJ1-5
abundance: -
v_gene: TRBV30

CDR3nt: TGTGCCTGGAGTGTACTGACAGGGAGAGGGGTCACTGAAGCTTTCTTT
CDR3aa: CAWSVLTGRGVTEAFF
d_gene: TRBD1
j_gene: TRBJ1-1
abundance: -
v_gene: TRBV30

CDR3nt: TGCGCCAGCAAGCCGACAGGGGGCACTTACAATGAGCAGTTCTTC
CDR3aa: CASKPTGGTYNEQFF
d_gene: TRBD1
j_gene: TRBJ2-1
abundance: -
v_gene: TRBV5-1

CDR3nt: TGCGCCAGCAGCCAGGGACAGGGGGCTGGAAACACCATATATTTT
CDR3aa: CASSQGQGAGNTIYF
d_gene: TRBD1
j_gene: TRBJ1-3
abundance: -
v_gene: TRBV4-1

CDR3nt: TGTGCCGGGGGGGTCGGGTACGCTCAGCCCCAGCATTTT
CDR3aa: CAGGVGYAQPQHF
d_gene: -
j_gene: TRBJ1-5
abundance: -
v_gene: TRBV19

CDR3nt: TGTGCCAGCTCACCACCCGGCGGGGGCCGATCGAACACTGAAGCTTTCTTT
CDR3aa: CASSPPGGGRSNTEAFF
d_gene: -
j_gene: TRBJ1-1
abundance: few
v_gene: TRBV18

CDR3nt: TGTGCCAGCAGGGAGGGCTATACCAGAGGGAAACTGTTTTTT
CDR3aa: CASREGYTRGKLFF
d_gene: -
j_gene: TRBJ1-4
abundance: -
v_gene: TRBV6-5

CDR3nt: TGTGCCAGTAGTATTTCCGGACAGGGATACCCCTACGAGCAGTACTTC
CDR3aa: CASSISGQGYPYEQYF
d_gene: TRBD1
j_gene: TRBJ2-7
abundance: -
v_gene: TRBV19

CDR3nt: TGTGCCAGCAGCCTGGGGGGCACTGGAAACACCATATATTTT
CDR3aa: CASSLGGTGNTIYF
d_gene: -
j_gene: TRBJ1-3
abundance: -
v_gene: TRBV5-5

CDR3nt: TGTGCCAGCAATCCAGGACACTCTGGGGCCAACGTCCTGACTTTC
CDR3aa: CASNPGHSGANVLTF
d_gene: -
j_gene: TRBJ2-6
abundance: -
v_gene: TRBV9

CDR3nt: TGCGCCAGCAGCTTGGCCAGGGAGGGCACCGGGGAGCTGTTTTTT
CDR3aa: CASSLAREGTGELFF
d_gene: TRBD2
j_gene: TRBJ2-2
abundance: -
v_gene: TRBV5-1

CDR3nt: TGTGCCAGCAGCCCGGTGGTAGGCGTTAGGGGCACTGAAGCTTTCTTT
CDR3aa: CASSPVVGVRGTEAFF
d_gene: -
j_gene: TRBJ1-1
abundance: -
v_gene: TRBV5-6

CDR3nt: TGTGCCAGCAGCAGTGTGGTAGGACTAGCGGTTTACAATGAGCAGTTCTTC
CDR3aa: CASSSVVGLAVYNEQFF
d_gene: TRBD2
j_gene: TRBJ2-1
abundance: -
v_gene: TRBV11-3

CDR3nt: TGTGCCTGCGACAGGGAGGACACCGGGGAGCTGTTTTTT
CDR3aa: CACDREDTGELFF
d_gene: -
j_gene: TRBJ2-2
abundance: -
v_gene: TRBV12-3/TRBV12-4

CDR3nt: TGTGCCAGCAGCTTGGGGGTGACAGGGGAGCGCTCACCCCTCCACTTT
CDR3aa: CASSLGVTGERSPLHF
d_gene: TRBD1
j_gene: TRBJ1-6
abundance: -
v_gene: TRBV11-2

CDR3nt: TGCAGCGTTGACCCTTCGAGTTTTCGAGAGACCCAGTACTTC
CDR3aa: CSVDPSSFRETQYF
d_gene: -
j_gene: TRBJ2-5
abundance: -
v_gene: TRBV29-1

CDR3nt: TGTGCCAGCAGCCTCGACGGGAAAACTAATGAAAAACTGTTTTTT
CDR3aa: CASSLDGKTNEKLFF
d_gene: -
j_gene: TRBJ1-4
abundance: -
v_gene: TRBV7-8

CDR3nt: TGTGCCAGCAGCACCGGACAGGGGATTTTTAACACCGGGGAGCTGTTTTTT
CDR3aa: CASSTGQGIFNTGELFF
d_gene: TRBD1
j_gene: TRBJ2-2
abundance: -
v_gene: TRBV11-2

CDR3nt: TGTGCCAGCAGCCTCCGGGACACTGAAGCTTTCTTT
CDR3aa: CASSLRDTEAFF
d_gene: -
j_gene: TRBJ1-1
abundance: -
v_gene: TRBV3-1/TRBV3-2

CDR3nt: TGTGCCAGTAGTATAGTAGGGGCCGAAAGCACTGAAGCTTTCTTT
CDR3aa: CASSIVGAESTEAFF
d_gene: -
j_gene: TRBJ1-1
abundance: -
v_gene: TRBV19

CDR3nt: TGCGCCAGCAGCCGGGACAGGGGGCTCACGGACGGCTACACCTTC
CDR3aa: CASSRDRGLTDGYTF
d_gene: TRBD1
j_gene: TRBJ1-2
abundance: -
v_gene: TRBV10-1

CDR3nt: TGTGCCAGCAGCTTAGCCGGACTGTGGGGTGGCTACACCTTC
CDR3aa: CASSLAGLWGGYTF
d_gene: -
j_gene: TRBJ1-2
abundance: -
v_gene: TRBV13

CDR3nt: TGTGCCAGCAGCCCCGCGCGGGGAGGAGGCACTGAAGCTTTCTTT
CDR3aa: CASSPARGGGTEAFF
d_gene: -
j_gene: TRBJ1-1
abundance: -
v_gene: TRBV7-6

CDR3nt: TGTGCCTGGAGTGTAGATGGCGGGGGATTTAATTCACCCCTCCACTTT
CDR3aa: CAWSVDGGGFNSPLHF
d_gene: -
j_gene: TRBJ1-6
abundance: few
v_gene: TRBV30

CDR3nt: TGTGCCAGCAGTTTAACCCATCTACGGGGGGAACTTAACTATGGCTACACCTTC
CDR3aa: CASSLTHLRGELNYGYTF
d_gene: -
j_gene: TRBJ1-2
abundance: -
v_gene: TRBV5-4

CDR3nt: TGTGCCACCAGCAGAGATCCTCTGGGGACTAGCGGGGGAAAAGAGACCCAGTACTTC
CDR3aa: CATSRDPLGTSGGKETQYF
d_gene: TRBD2
j_gene: TRBJ2-5
abundance: -
v_gene: TRBV15

CDR3nt: TGTGCCAGCAGGGCGGGACGCCGAGGGACAGATACGCAGTATTTT
CDR3aa: CASRAGRRGTDTQYF
d_gene: -
j_gene: TRBJ2-3
abundance: -
v_gene: TRBV6-5

CDR3nt: TGCGCCAGCAGCACGGGACTAGCGGGAGTCAATGAGCAGTTCTTC
CDR3aa: CASSTGLAGVNEQFF
d_gene: TRBD2
j_gene: TRBJ2-1
abundance: -
v_gene: TRBV5-1

CDR3nt: TGTGCCAGAAAAGAGCGGGGGGAGCAGTACTTC
CDR3aa: CARKERGEQYF
d_gene: TRBD2
j_gene: TRBJ2-7
abundance: -
v_gene: TRBV2

CDR3nt: TGTGCCAGCAGTTACCGAAGCGGGGCAGCGGCAGATACGCAGTATTTT
CDR3aa: CASSYRSGAAADTQYF
d_gene: TRBD2
j_gene: TRBJ2-3
abundance: -
v_gene: TRBV6-5

CDR3nt: TGTGCCAGCAGTTTATCTGAGCTAGCGGGAGCGGATGAGCAGTTCTTC
CDR3aa: CASSLSELAGADEQFF
d_gene: TRBD2
j_gene: TRBJ2-1
abundance: -
v_gene: TRBV28

CDR3nt: TGTGCCAGCAGTGACGAGAGACAGGGCACAGATACGCAGTATTTT
CDR3aa: CASSDERQGTDTQYF
d_gene: -
j_gene: TRBJ2-3
abundance: -
v_gene: TRBV6-4

CDR3nt: TGTGCTAGCAGCCGGGACAGGGGGGATACCGGGGAGCTGTTTTTT
CDR3aa: CASSRDRGDTGELFF
d_gene: TRBD1
j_gene: TRBJ2-2
abundance: -
v_gene: TRBV7-7

CDR3nt: TGTGCCAGCAGCTCCCCCGGGACAGGGTCACGGGGGGGGTCCTACGAGCAGTACTTC
CDR3aa: CASSSPGTGSRGGSYEQYF
d_gene: -
j_gene: TRBJ2-7
abundance: -
v_gene: TRBV11-3

CDR3nt: TGTGCCAGCACCGCCTACAATGAGCAGTTCTTC
CDR3aa: CASTAYNEQFF
d_gene: -
j_gene: TRBJ2-1
abundance: -
v_gene: TRBV5-6

CDR3nt: TGCAGTGCTAGTCAAGAATATAGCCATCAGCCCCAGCATTTT
CDR3aa: CSASQEYSHQPQHF
d_gene: -
j_gene: TRBJ1-5
abundance: -
v_gene: TRBV20-1

CDR3nt: TGCGCCAGCAGCTTGGCGGGATTTAGCTCCTATAATTCACCCCTCCACTTT
CDR3aa: CASSLAGFSSYNSPLHF
d_gene: -
j_gene: TRBJ1-6
abundance: -
v_gene: TRBV5-1

CDR3nt: TGTGTCACAAACCCGGGACACAACCAAGAGACCCAGTACTTC
CDR3aa: CVTNPGHNQETQYF
d_gene: -
j_gene: TRBJ2-5
abundance: -
v_gene: TRBV6-5

CDR3nt: TGTGCCAGCAGCCGCGAACAGGGCCGTGGAAACACCATATATTTT
CDR3aa: CASSREQGRGNTIYF
d_gene: -
j_gene: TRBJ1-3
abundance: -
v_gene: TRBV11-1

CDR3nt: TGTGCCAGTAGTGCTCCCCGGACTAGCGGGGACACCGGGGAGCTGTTTTTT
CDR3aa: CASSAPRTSGDTGELFF
d_gene: TRBD2
j_gene: TRBJ2-2
abundance: few
v_gene: TRBV19

CDR3nt: TGTGCCAGCAGCGTAGGCCTAGCGGCGGCCGAGGATACGCAGTATTTT
CDR3aa: CASSVGLAAAEDTQYF
d_gene: TRBD2
j_gene: TRBJ2-3
abundance: -
v_gene: TRBV9

CDR3nt: TGTGCCAGCAGTGAAGCGGCCAGGGGCTGGGGCTACACCTTC
CDR3aa: CASSEAARGWGYTF
d_gene: -
j_gene: TRBJ1-2
abundance: -
v_gene: TRBV2

CDR3nt: TGTGCCAGCCGAGGGACAGTTCTTAACTATGGCTACACCTTC
CDR3aa: CASRGTVLNYGYTF
d_gene: TRBD1
j_gene: TRBJ1-2
abundance: -
v_gene: TRBV27

CDR3nt: TGTGCCAGCGGATGGGGACTAGCGGGGGAGGAGCAGTACTTC
CDR3aa: CASGWGLAGEEQYF
d_gene: TRBD2
j_gene: TRBJ2-7
abundance: -
v_gene: TRBV7-8

CDR3nt: TGTGCCTGCGATCCGGGACTGGGACTAGCGGGAGGTTCCACCGGGGAGCTGTTTTTT
CDR3aa: CACDPGLGLAGGSTGELFF
d_gene: TRBD2
j_gene: TRBJ2-2
abundance: few
v_gene: TRBV30

CDR3nt: TGCGCCAGCAGCTTGGCCGGGGAGGGCTATGGCTACACCTTC
CDR3aa: CASSLAGEGYGYTF
d_gene: -
j_gene: TRBJ1-2
abundance: -
v_gene: TRBV5-1

CDR3nt: TGTGCCAGCAGCGGCAGGGGAGATACGCAGTATTTT
CDR3aa: CASSGRGDTQYF
d_gene: -
j_gene: TRBJ2-3
abundance: -
v_gene: TRBV5-6

CDR3nt: TGTGCCACCAGTGGGACAGGGACTACCTACGAGCAGTACTTC
CDR3aa: CATSGTGTTYEQYF
d_gene: -
j_gene: TRBJ2-7
abundance: once
v_gene: TRBV24-1

CDR3nt: TGCGCCAGCAGCTACCCGGGGGACCTAAGGGATAATGAAAAACTGTTTTTT
CDR3aa: CASSYPGDLRDNEKLFF
d_gene: -
j_gene: TRBJ1-4
abundance: -
v_gene: TRBV23-1

CDR3nt: TGCGCCAGCAGCCAAGTTGCTAGCGGGAGGGCCTACGAGCAGTACTTC
CDR3aa: CASSQVASGRAYEQYF
d_gene: TRBD2
j_gene: TRBJ2-7
abundance: -
v_gene: TRBV4-1

CDR3nt: TGTGCCAGCAGCTCCCGACAGGGGAACCTTAATGAAAAACTGTTTTTT
CDR3aa: CASSSRQGNLNEKLFF
d_gene: TRBD1
j_gene: TRBJ1-4
abundance: -
v_gene: TRBV11-3